Each of the 15 T cell receptor beta chains below was sequenced from the same sample in a study of blood T cells in healthy people across ages (dated by TCRdb to between 2015 and 2017). The library relied on 5' RACE. Sequenced using an Illumina HiSeq 2500. A second about 7 to 12 cycle PCR used a sample-barcoded 5' primer and a J-beta primer mix. TCRdb itself trimmed the public reads at Q25 with fastp, ran MiXCR and retained productive beta chains. One record per CDR3 amino acid sequence lists the most common genes and DNA. In all, the sample holds about 780,000 distinct CDR3 sequences, and roughly 26% of those were seen once. The ten largest clones represent 2.5% to 3.5% of the sample. These data also featured in a second study, about T cells of mothers and their children.

The sample consisted of blood. Receptors were obtained from a boy aged 5-17 years in good health.

The chain employs TRBV5-1 and TRBJ2-1, with 7 nucleotides matching TRBD2. The CDR3 runs 16 residues. Germline loops: CDR1 SGHRS, CDR2 YFSETQ. V dropped 4 bases and J dropped 0; count of bases not matched to a gene: 7. CDR3 nucleotide sequence: TGCGCCAGCAGCACCGGCGGCGGGAGCTCCTACAATGAGCAGTTCTTC. Encoded protein: CASSTGGGSSYNEQFF.

Only a few counts were recorded for this clonotype. This chain joins TRBV6-1 and TRBJ2-5; D unclear. CDR1 is MNHNS and CDR2 is SASEGT in the germline V gene. Trimming stripped 7 bases from V and 4 bases from J, with 13 bases between. The CDR3 has 13 residues. CDR3 in amino acids: CASTPTRRETQYF. For the CDR3, the DNA is TGTGCCAGCACCCCGACTCGTCGAGAGACCCAGTACTTC.

There are a few counts of this clonotype. This chain joins TRBV7-9 and TRBJ1-4; 8 nucleotides agree with TRBD1. With V trimmed by 3 bases and J by 7 bases, 1 base remained unmatched. Germline assignment: CDR1 SEHNR and CDR2 FQNEAQ (reference sequence). The CDR3 extends over 13 amino acids. CDR3 residues: CASSFGQGEKLFF. CDR3 coding DNA: TGTGCCAGCAGCTTTGGACAGGGTGAAAAACTGTTTTTT.

The chain combines TRBV5-5 with TRBJ2-7; the D is unclear. This CDR3 is built from 13 residues. The V gene's germline CDR1 is SGHKS and CDR2 YYEKEE (reference sequence). The germline V and J ends were trimmed by 2 bases and 1 base, with 7 bases remaining between them. The CDR3 DNA is TGTGCCAGCAGCTTTGATCCTTCCTACGAGCAGTACTTC. Amino acid sequence: CASSFDPSYEQYF.

The genes are TRBV5-1 and TRBJ2-3; 9 nucleotides align to TRBD2. The CDR3 runs to 17 residues. J gave up 7 bases and V 0 bases, and 12 bases lay outside the gene matches. The germline V gene has CDR1 SGHRS and CDR2 YFSETQ. As DNA, the CDR3 is TGCGCCAGCAGCTTGGAACCTGGGGCGGGGGGGGTAAATACGCAGTATTTT. It encodes CASSLEPGAGGVNTQYF.

This clonotype has more than one count but fewer than ten. The chain combines TRBV29-1 with TRBJ1-1, with a possible D match to TRBD1 (5 bases). The V gene lost 4 bases and the J gene lost 0 bases, with 9 bases spanning the gap. The CDR3 has 13 residues. Germline V gene sequence: CDR1 SQVTM, CDR2 ANQGSEA. This chain's CDR3 is CSVGGTMNTEAFF. For the CDR3, the DNA is TGCAGCGTTGGTGGGACCATGAACACTGAAGCTTTCTTT. Variable domain in full (rest from reference TRBV29-1 and TRBJ1-1): SAVISQKPSRDICQRGTSLTIQCQVDSQVTMMFWYRQQPGQSLTLIATANQGSEATYESGFVIDKFPISRPNLTFSTLTVSNMSPEDSSIYLCSVGGTMNTEAFFGQGTRLTVV.

This clonotype was seen a handful of times. The CDR3 bases are TGCAGTGCTAGACCGGGACTAGCGAGGAGGGGCCTAGAAGAGACCCAGTACTTC. Translating gives CSARPGLARRGLEETQYF. The chain joins TRBV20-1 to TRBJ2-5, with TRBD2 matching over 10 bases. Germline assignment: CDR1 DFQATT and CDR2 SNEGSKA (reference sequence). With V trimmed by 2 bases and J by 3 bases, 15 bases remained unmatched. The CDR3 totals 18 residues.

This clonotype was seen only a few times. The chain carries TRBV6-5 and TRBJ2-5; D gene unclear. Looked up from germline, CDR1 is MNHEY and CDR2 is SVGAGI. The V and J ends lost 2 bases and 5 bases respectively, with 9 bases between them. This CDR3 is built from 13 residues. CDR3 amino acids: CASSYVVGETQYF. The CDR3 DNA is TGTGCCAGCAGTTACGTAGTCGGTGAGACCCAGTACTTC.

The chain employs TRBV19 and TRBJ1-5; a possible D gene is TRBD1 (5 bases). V lost 4 bases and J 0 bases, leaving 10 bases between the germline ends. This CDR3 contains 15 residues. From germline, CDR1 is LNHDA and CDR2 SQIVND (reference sequence). CDR3 amino acids: CASSKQGHSNQPQHF. CDR3 DNA: TGTGCCAGTAGTAAGCAGGGTCATAGCAATCAGCCCCAGCATTTT.

This clonotype appeared many times. V gene TRBV5-1 combines with J gene TRBJ2-1; D possibly matches TRBD1 or TRBD2 (5 bases each). The CDR3 has 15 amino acids. V shed 0 bases and J shed 2 bases, with 9 bases lying between them. Germline V gene sequence: CDR1 SGHRS, CDR2 YFSETQ. In DNA form, the CDR3 reads TGCGCCAGCAGCTTGGGGGACGGTACCTACAATGAGCAGTTCTTC. Protein product: CASSLGDGTYNEQFF. The full variable domain, with the rest looked up from reference TRBV5-1 and TRBJ2-1, is KAGVTQTPRYLIKTRGQQVTLSCSPISGHRSVSWYQQTPGQGLQFLFEYFSETQRNKGNFPGRFSGRQFSNSRSEMNVSTLELGDSALYLCASSLGDGTYNEQFFGPGTRLTVL.

This clonotype was detected only a few times. The junction and the germline gene differ at one end; a read error may be behind it. This chain uses TRBV9 with TRBJ2-5; 11 bases line up with TRBD2. The DNA end favors TRBJ2-7, so the J call may be wrong. Germline CDR1 is SGDLS and CDR2 is YYNGEE. CDR3 length: 18 residues. As DNA, the CDR3 is TGCGCCAGCAGCCCCCGGACTAGCGGGCTGATTGGAATGCACGAGCAGTACTTC. Translated: CASSPRTSGLIGMHEQYF.

This clonotype was seen repeatedly, ten times or more. The chain couples TRBV28 to TRBJ2-5; D remains unclear. This CDR3 spans 14 amino acids. CDR1 and CDR2 (germline): MDHEN, SYDVKM. V gave up 3 bases and J gave up 4 bases, with 12 bases separating them. The CDR3: CASSLDRARETQYF. The DNA for the CDR3 is TGTGCCAGCAGTTTGGATAGGGCTAGAGAGACCCAGTACTTC.

A few counts support this clonotype. V usage is TRBV20-1 and J usage is TRBJ1-2, with 8 bases identical to TRBD1. Per the germline V gene, CDR1 is DFQATT and CDR2 is SNEGSKA (reference sequence). J gave up 5 bases and V 5 bases, and 7 bases lay outside the gene matches. The CDR3 extends over 13 amino acids. The CDR3 DNA follows: TGCAGTGCTCGCCGGACAGGGCATTATGGCTACACCTTC. Its protein is CSARRTGHYGYTF.

With respect to this clonotype: A read error may account for a junction end that differs from germline. The gene calls are TRBV20-1 and TRBJ1-1, with D possibly matching TRBD1 (6 bases). Germline V lookup: CDR1 DFQATT, CDR2 SNEGSKA (reference sequence). The CDR3 length is 13 residues. In nucleotides, the CDR3 is TGCAGTGTCGGAAGGGGGATGAACGCTGAAGCTTTCTTT. Protein product: CSVGRGMNAEAFF.

This clonotype was detected ten times or more. V and J are TRBV29-1 and TRBJ2-2, with 9 bases identical to TRBD2. The CDR3 is 15 amino acids. Trimming at V came to 6 bases and at J to 0 bases, leaving 5 bases not matched to a gene. The germline V gene has CDR1 SQVTM and CDR2 ANQGSEA. CDR3 DNA: TGCAGCGTCTCAACTAGCGGGTCGAACACCGGGGAGCTGTTTTTT. Translated: CSVSTSGSNTGELFF.